The entry that follows covers one T cell receptor beta chain sequence. This sample is part of a study of OX40 agonist ivuxolimab in advanced cancers. Some clones are missing from TCRdb's copy, which holds only in-frame ones; the method was immunoSEQ multiplex PCR. In the table there are approximately 76,000 clones, 80% to 90% of which are singletons. This receptor was identified in an adult with an advanced solid tumor such as melanoma, head and neck, liver or kidney cancer. The specimen was CD4+ or CD8+ T cells sorted from blood, collected in a trial of the OX40 agonist ivuxolimab.

The CDR3 region is CAISVLGPSREQYF. The CDR3 region has the DNA TGTGCCATCAGTGTACTAGGACCGTCGAGAGAGCAGTACTTC. The chain combines TRBV10-3 with TRBJ2-7; possibly TRBD2 for D (5 bases). The germline V gene has CDR1 ENHRY and CDR2 SYGVKD. V was shortened by 4 bases and J by 7 bases, with 17 bases between the two germline ends. CDR3 size: 14 residues.